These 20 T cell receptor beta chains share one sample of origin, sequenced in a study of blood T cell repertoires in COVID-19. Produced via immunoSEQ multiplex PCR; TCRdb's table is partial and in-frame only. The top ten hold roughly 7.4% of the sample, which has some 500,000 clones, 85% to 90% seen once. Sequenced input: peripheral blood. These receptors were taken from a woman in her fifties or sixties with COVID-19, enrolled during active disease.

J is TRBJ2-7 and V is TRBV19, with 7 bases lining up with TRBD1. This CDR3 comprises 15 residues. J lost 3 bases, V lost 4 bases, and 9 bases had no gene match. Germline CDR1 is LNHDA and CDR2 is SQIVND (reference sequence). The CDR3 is CASSTGTATGYEQYF. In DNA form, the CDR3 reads TGTGCCAGTAGTACGGGGACAGCCACAGGCTACGAGCAGTACTTC.

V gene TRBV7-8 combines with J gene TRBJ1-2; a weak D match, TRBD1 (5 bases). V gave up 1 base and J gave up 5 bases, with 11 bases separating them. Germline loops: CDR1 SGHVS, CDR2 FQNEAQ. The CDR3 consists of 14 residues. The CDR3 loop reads CASSLGSRQYGYTF. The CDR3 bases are TGTGCCAGCAGCTTAGGCTCGAGACAGTATGGCTACACCTTC.

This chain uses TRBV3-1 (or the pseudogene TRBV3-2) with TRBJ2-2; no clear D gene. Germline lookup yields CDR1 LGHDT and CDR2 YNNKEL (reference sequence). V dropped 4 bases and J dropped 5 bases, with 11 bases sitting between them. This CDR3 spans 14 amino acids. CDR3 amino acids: CASSLRSLTGELFF. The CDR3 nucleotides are TGTGCCAGCAGCCTTAGAAGTTTAACCGGGGAGCTGTTTTTT.

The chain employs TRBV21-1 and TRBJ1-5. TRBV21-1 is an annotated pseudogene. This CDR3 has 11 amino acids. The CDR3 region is CASPRVEPQHF. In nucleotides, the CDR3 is TGTGCCAGCCCCCGGGTAGAACCCCAGCATTTT.

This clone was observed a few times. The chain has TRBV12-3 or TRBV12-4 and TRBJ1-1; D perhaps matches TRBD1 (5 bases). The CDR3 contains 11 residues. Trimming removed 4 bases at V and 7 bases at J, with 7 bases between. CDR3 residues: CASSSRGEAFF. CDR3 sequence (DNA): TGTGCCAGCAGTTCAAGGGGTGAAGCTTTCTTT.

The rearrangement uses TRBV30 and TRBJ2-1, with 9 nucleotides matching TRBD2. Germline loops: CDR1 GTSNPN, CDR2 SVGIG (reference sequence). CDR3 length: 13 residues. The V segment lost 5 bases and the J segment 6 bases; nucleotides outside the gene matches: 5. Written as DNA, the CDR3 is TGTGCCTGGGGTCGCGGGGGGGCCAATGAGCAGTTCTTC. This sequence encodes CAWGRGGANEQFF.

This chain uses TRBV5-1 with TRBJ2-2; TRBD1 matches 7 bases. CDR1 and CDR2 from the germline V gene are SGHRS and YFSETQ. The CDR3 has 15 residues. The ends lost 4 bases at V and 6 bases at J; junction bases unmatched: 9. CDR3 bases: TGCGCCAGCAGCCTAGGGGGCTCCGGAGCCGGGGAGCTGTTTTTT. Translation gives CASSLGGSGAGELFF.

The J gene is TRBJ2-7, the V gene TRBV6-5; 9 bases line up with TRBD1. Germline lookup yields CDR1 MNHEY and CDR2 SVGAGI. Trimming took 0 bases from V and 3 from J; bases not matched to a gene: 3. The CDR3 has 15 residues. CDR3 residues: CASSYSKGQGYEQYF. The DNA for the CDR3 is TGTGCCAGCAGTTACTCGAAGGGACAGGGCTACGAGCAGTACTTC.

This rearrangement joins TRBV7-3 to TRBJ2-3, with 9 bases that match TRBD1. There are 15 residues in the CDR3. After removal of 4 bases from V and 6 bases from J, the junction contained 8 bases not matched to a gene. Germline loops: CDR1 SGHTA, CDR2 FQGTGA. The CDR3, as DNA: TGTGCCAGCAGCTCGGGACAGGGAAGTTGGGATACGCAGTATTTT. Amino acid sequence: CASSSGQGSWDTQYF. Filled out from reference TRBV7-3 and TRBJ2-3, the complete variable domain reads GAGVSQTPSNKVTEKGKYVELRCDPISGHTALYWYRQSLGQGPEFLIYFQGTGAADDSGLPNDRFFAVRPEGSVSTLKIQRTERGDSAVYLCASSSGQGSWDTQYFGPGTRLTVL.

Here the CDR3 DNA reads TGCAGTGCTAGTATTACAGGGGTGAACACTGAAGCTTTCTTT. Translating it yields CSASITGVNTEAFF. This chain links TRBV20-1 with TRBJ1-1, with 7 bases that match TRBD1. This CDR3 has 14 residues. The germline V gene encodes CDR1 DFQATT and CDR2 SNEGSKA (reference sequence). V was clipped by 3 bases and J by 0 bases; unmatched bases: 4.

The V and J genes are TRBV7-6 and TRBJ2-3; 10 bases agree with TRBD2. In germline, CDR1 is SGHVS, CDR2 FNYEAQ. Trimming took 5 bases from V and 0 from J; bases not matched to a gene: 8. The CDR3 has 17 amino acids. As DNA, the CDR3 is TGTGCCAGCAGCAAGCTACTAGCGGGGTCTAGCACAGATACGCAGTATTTT. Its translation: CASSKLLAGSSTDTQYF.

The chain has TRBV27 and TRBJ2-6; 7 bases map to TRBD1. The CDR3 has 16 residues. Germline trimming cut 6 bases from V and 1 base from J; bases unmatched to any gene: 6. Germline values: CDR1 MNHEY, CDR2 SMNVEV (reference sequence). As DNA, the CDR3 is TGTGCCAGCAGGGGACAGACGCTGTCTGGGGCCAACGTCCTGACTTTC. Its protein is CASRGQTLSGANVLTF.

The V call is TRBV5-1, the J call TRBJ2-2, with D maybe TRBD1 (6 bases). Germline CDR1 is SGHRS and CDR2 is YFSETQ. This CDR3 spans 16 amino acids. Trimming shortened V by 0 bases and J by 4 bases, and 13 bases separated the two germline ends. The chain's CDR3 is CASSLDRGHTTGELFF. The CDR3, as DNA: TGCGCCAGCAGCTTGGACCGGGGACACACCACCGGGGAGCTGTTTTTT.

The CDR3 sequence: CASSLNRGSVDNEQFF. The CDR3 DNA reads TGTGCCAGCAGCTTAAACAGGGGAAGTGTGGACAATGAGCAGTTCTTC. The chain recombines TRBV5-4 with TRBJ2-1, with TRBD1 matching 7 bases. Germline CDR1 is SGHNT and CDR2 is YYREEE (reference sequence). The CDR3 is made up of 16 amino acids. Unmatched junction bases numbered 10, after V lost 2 bases and J lost 5 bases.

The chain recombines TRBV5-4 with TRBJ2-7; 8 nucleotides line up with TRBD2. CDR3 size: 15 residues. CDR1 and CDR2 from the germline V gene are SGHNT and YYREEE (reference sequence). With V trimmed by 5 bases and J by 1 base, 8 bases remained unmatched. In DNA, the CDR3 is TGTGCCAGCAGTGTCGAGCGGGGGTTGTCCTACGAGCAGTACTTC. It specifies CASSVERGLSYEQYF.

In DNA, the CDR3 is TGCGCCAGCAGCTTTTGGGGGGGTGAGGCAGATACGCAGTATTTT. Translated: CASSFWGGEADTQYF. The gene calls are TRBV5-1 and TRBJ2-3, with 7 nucleotides matching TRBD2. CDR1 SGHRS and CDR2 YFSETQ come from the germline V gene. This CDR3 contains 15 residues. V lost 2 bases and J lost 4; bases outside the gene matches: 7.

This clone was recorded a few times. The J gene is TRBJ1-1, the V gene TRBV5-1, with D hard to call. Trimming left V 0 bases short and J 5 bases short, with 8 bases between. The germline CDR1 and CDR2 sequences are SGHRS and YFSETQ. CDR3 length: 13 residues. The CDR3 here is CASSLALGTEAFF. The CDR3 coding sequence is TGCGCCAGCAGCTTGGCCCTCGGGACTGAAGCTTTCTTT.

The CDR3 region is CASSERAGNTGELFF. The CDR3 DNA is TGTGCCAGCAGTGAGAGGGCAGGGAACACCGGGGAGCTGTTTTTT. The chain recombines TRBV6-1 with TRBJ2-2, with D tentatively TRBD2 (5 bases). Trimming removed 3 bases from V and 1 base from J, with 9 bases in between. The CDR3 totals 15 residues. CDR1 and CDR2 from the germline V gene are MNHNS and SASEGT.

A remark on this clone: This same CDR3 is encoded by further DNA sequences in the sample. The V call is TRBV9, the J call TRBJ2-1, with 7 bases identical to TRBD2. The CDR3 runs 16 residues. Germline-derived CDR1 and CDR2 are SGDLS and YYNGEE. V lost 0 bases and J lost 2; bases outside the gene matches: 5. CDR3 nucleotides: TGTGCCAGCAGCGTAGGTGGGGGAGGGACCTACAATGAGCAGTTCTTC. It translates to CASSVGGGGTYNEQFF.

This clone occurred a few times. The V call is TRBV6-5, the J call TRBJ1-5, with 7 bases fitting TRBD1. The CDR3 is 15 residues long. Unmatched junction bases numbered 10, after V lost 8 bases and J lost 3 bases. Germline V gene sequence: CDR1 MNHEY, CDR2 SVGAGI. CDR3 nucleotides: TGTGCCAGCGCCTATGGGGGACAGTACAATCAGCCCCAGCATTTT. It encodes CASAYGGQYNQPQHF.